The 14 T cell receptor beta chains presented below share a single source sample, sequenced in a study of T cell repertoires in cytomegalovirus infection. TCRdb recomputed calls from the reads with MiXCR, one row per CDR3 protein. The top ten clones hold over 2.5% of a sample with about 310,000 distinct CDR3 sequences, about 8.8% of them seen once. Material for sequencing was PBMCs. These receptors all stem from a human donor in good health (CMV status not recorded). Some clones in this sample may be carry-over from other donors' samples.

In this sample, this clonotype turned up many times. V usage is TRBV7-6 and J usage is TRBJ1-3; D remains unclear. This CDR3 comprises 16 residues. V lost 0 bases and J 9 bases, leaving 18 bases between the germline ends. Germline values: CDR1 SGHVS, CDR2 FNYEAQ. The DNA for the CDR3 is TGTGCCAGCAGCTTAGCGTTGTCGAGTCCGCGCGTCACCATATATTTT. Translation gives CASSLALSSPRVTIYF.

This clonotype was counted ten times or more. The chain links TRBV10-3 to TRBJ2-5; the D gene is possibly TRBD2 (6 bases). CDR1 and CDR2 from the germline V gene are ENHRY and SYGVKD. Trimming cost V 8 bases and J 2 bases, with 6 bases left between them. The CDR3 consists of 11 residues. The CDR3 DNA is TGTGCCATCGGGAGGCAAGAGACCCAGTACTTC. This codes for CAIGRQETQYF.

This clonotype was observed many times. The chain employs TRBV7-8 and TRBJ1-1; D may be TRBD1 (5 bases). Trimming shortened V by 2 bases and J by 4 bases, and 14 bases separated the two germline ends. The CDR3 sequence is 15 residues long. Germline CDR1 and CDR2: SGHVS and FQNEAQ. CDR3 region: CASSLKWGEITEAFF. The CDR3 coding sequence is TGTGCCAGCAGCTTAAAATGGGGGGAGATCACTGAAGCTTTCTTT.

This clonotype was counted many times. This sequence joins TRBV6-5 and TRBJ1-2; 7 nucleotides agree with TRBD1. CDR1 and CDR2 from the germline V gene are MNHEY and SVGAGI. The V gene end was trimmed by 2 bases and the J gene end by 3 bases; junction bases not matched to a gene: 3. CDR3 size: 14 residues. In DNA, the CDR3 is TGTGCCAGCAGTTACACCGACAGGGACTATGGCTACACCTTC. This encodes CASSYTDRDYGYTF.

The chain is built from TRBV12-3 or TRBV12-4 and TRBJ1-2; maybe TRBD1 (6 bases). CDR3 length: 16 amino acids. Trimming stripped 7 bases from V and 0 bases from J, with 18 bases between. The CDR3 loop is CASTPSGGRANYGYTF. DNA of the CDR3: TGTGCCAGCACTCCGAGTGGGGGGCGAGCTAACTATGGCTACACCTTC.

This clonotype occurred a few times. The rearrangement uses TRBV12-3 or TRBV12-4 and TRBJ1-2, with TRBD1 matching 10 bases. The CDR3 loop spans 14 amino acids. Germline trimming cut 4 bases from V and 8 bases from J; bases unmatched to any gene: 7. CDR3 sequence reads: CASSWGQGMKGYTF. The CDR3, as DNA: TGTGCCAGCAGTTGGGGACAGGGGATGAAGGGCTACACCTTC.

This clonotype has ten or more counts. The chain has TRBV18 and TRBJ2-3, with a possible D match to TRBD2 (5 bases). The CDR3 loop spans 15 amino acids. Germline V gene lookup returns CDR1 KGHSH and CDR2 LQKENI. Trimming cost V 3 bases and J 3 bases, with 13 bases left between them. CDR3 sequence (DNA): TGTGCCAGCTCACCGATTCCAGCGGCTACAGATACGCAGTATTTT. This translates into CASSPIPAATDTQYF.

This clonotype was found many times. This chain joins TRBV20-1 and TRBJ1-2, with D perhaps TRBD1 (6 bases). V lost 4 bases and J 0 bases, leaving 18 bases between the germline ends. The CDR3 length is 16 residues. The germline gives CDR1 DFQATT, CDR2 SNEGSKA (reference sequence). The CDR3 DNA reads TGCAGTGCTAAGTTACAGGGAGGGATTCCTAACTATGGCTACACCTTC. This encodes CSAKLQGGIPNYGYTF.

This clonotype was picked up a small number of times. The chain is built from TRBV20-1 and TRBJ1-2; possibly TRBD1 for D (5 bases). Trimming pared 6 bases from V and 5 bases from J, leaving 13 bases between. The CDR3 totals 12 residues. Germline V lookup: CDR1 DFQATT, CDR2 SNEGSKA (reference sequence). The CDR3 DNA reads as TGCAGTGCCCCTCGGGGCGGGTATGGCTACACCTTC. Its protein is CSAPRGGYGYTF.

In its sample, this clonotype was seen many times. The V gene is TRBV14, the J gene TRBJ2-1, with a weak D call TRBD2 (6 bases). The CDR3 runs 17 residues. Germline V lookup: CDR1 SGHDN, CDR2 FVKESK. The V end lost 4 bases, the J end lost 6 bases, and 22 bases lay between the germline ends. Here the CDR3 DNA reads TGTGCCAGCAGCCTCAGAGCGGGCGGGGCTTCTTTCAATGAGCAGTTCTTC. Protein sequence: CASSLRAGGASFNEQFF.

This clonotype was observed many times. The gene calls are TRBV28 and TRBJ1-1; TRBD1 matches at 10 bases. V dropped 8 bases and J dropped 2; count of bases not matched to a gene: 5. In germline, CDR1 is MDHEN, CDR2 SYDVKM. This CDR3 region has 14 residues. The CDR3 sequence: CASPPTGGNTEAFF. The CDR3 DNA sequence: TGTGCCAGCCCCCCGACAGGGGGCAACACTGAAGCTTTCTTT.

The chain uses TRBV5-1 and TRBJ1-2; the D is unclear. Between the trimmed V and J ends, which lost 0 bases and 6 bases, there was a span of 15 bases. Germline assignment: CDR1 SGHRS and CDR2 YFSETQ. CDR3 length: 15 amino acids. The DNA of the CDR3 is TGCGCCAGCAGCTTGGCCGGGCCGAAGATGGATGGCTACACCTTC. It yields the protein CASSLAGPKMDGYTF.

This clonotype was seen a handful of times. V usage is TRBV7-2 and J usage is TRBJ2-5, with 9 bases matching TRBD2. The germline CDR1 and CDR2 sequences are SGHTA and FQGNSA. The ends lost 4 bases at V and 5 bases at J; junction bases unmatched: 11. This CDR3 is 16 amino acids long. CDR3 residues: CASSSRTAGGGETQYF. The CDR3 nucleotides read TGTGCCAGCAGCTCCCGGACAGCGGGGGGCGGGGAGACCCAGTACTTC. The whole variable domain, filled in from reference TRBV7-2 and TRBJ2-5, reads GAGVSQSPSNKVTEKGKDVELRCDPISGHTALYWYRQSLGQGLEFLIYFQGNSAPDKSGLPSDRFSAERTGGSVSTLTIQRTQQEDSAVYLCASSSRTAGGGETQYFGPGTRLLVL.

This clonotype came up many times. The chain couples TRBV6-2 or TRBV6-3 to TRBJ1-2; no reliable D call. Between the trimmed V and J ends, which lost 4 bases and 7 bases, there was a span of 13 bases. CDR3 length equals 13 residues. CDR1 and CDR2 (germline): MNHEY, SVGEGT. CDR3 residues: CASSFQQTSGYTF. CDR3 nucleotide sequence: TGTGCCAGCAGTTTCCAGCAGACAAGTGGCTACACCTTC.